A single sample gave rise to the 32 T cell receptor beta chains below, sequenced in a study of post-analysis software for immune sequencing data. No cognate antigen is known for these TCRs. Presence of unique molecular identifiers characterized the TCR beta cDNA libraries. TCRdb itself ran the PCR reads through MiXCR, one entry per CDR3 protein. The sample lists hundreds of thousands of distinct CDR3 sequences, roughly 47% occurring once. Study results and caveats: Patients used roughly five TRBV segments, including TRBV5-6, TRBV5-1 and TRBV20-1, more often than controls.

Sample: blood. The receptor set was obtained from a girl between 10 and 17 years old with multiple sclerosis.

The chain recombines TRBV12-3 or TRBV12-4 with TRBJ2-5; TRBD2 matches at 8 bases. The J segment lost 4 bases and the V segment lost 3 bases, leaving 4 bases of the junction unmatched. The CDR3 extends over 14 amino acids. The CDR3 spells CASSFRGGPETQYF. The CDR3 DNA follows: TGTGCCAGCAGTTTCCGCGGGGGGCCAGAGACCCAGTACTTC.

The rearrangement uses TRBV7-2 and TRBJ2-1; D unresolved. The CDR3 extends over 14 amino acids. Trimming shortened V by 5 bases and J by 3 bases, and 11 bases separated the two germline ends. Germline assignment: CDR1 SGHTA and CDR2 FQGNSA. CDR3 bases: TGTGCCAGCAGCCCCCGACGGAGCTACAATGAGCAGTTCTTC. Encoded protein: CASSPRRSYNEQFF.

This clonotype was seen more than once but under ten times. The V gene is TRBV12-3 or TRBV12-4, the J gene TRBJ2-1; TRBD2 matches at 8 bases. This CDR3 is 16 amino acids long. V shed 5 bases, J shed 8 bases, and the junction held 14 bases outside the gene matches. The CDR3 reads CASSGTSYLLGHEQFF. DNA of the CDR3: TGTGCCAGCAGTGGGACTAGTTATCTACTGGGCCATGAGCAGTTCTTC.

This chain joins TRBV2 and TRBJ1-4, with D hard to call. CDR3 length: 12 residues. CDR1 and CDR2 (germline): SNHLY, FYNNEI. V was trimmed by 7 bases and J by 3 bases, leaving 6 bases between them. The CDR3 DNA reads TGTGCCAGCAAAACAGCTAATGAAAAACTGTTTTTT. Amino acid sequence: CASKTANEKLFF.

CDR3 loop: CASSLLGRGEAFF. CDR3 DNA sequence: TGTGCCAGCTCTTTACTAGGGCGTGGTGAAGCTTTCTTT. The V and J genes are TRBV28 and TRBJ1-1; D remains unclear. The V end lost 8 bases, the J end lost 7 bases, and 17 bases lay between the germline ends. Germline loops: CDR1 MDHEN, CDR2 SYDVKM. This CDR3 region has 13 residues.

This clonotype was picked up a small number of times. V gene TRBV3-1 combines with J gene TRBJ2-7; D uncertain. The DNA end is a closer match to TRBJ2-5, so the J assignment may be wrong. The CDR3 has 13 residues. Germline V CDR1 and CDR2: LGHDT, YNNKEL (reference sequence). CDR3 sequence (DNA): TGTGCCAGCAGCCAAGGCAGCCGGCAGACCCAGTACTTC. This encodes CASSQGSRQTQYF.

The chain joins TRBV5-4 to TRBJ2-5; perhaps D is TRBD1 or TRBD2 (5 bases each). Germline V CDR1 and CDR2: SGHNT, YYREEE (reference sequence). The V gene lost 3 bases and the J gene lost 0 bases, with 12 bases spanning the gap. The CDR3 is 15 amino acids. In DNA, the CDR3 is TGTGCCAGCAGCTGGGGGACCGCGTACCAAGAGACCCAGTACTTC. Encoded protein: CASSWGTAYQETQYF.

The CDR3 is CATSRDWYDRGVYNEQFF. In DNA form, the CDR3 reads TGTGCCACCAGCAGAGATTGGTACGATCGCGGGGTGTACAATGAGCAGTTCTTC. The gene calls are TRBV15 and TRBJ2-1; a possible D gene is TRBD2 (6 bases). Germline values: CDR1 LNHNV, CDR2 YYDKDF (reference sequence). V was clipped by 0 bases and J by 4 bases, with 19 bases between them. The CDR3 contains 18 residues. The whole variable domain, filled in from reference TRBV15 and TRBJ2-1, reads DAMVIQNPRYQVTQFGKPVTLSCSQTLNHNVMYWYQQKSSQAPKLLFHYYDKDFNNEADTPDNFQSRRPNTSFCFLDIRSPGLGDTAMYLCATSRDWYDRGVYNEQFFGPGTRLTVL.

DNA for the CDR3: TGTGCCAGCAGCCCCCGAAGTAACACAGATACGCAGTATTTT. It specifies CASSPRSNTDTQYF. V and J are TRBV14 and TRBJ2-3; no reliable D call. V was pared by 4 bases and J by 2 bases, with 10 bases between. This CDR3 contains 14 residues. CDR1 SGHDN and CDR2 FVKESK come from the germline V gene.

On this clonotype itself: Likely a read error: the CDR3 ends without its conserved phenylalanine or tryptophan. The CDR3 nucleotides are TGCAGTGGTACAACCCGGGACTGGATCACAGATACGCAGTATTTG. Amino acids: CSGTTRDWITDTQYL. This chain links TRBV20-1 with TRBJ2-3; D might be TRBD2 (6 bases). The CDR3 spans 15 residues. Trimming shortened V by 7 bases and J by 2 bases, and 19 bases separated the two germline ends. In germline, CDR1 is DFQATT, CDR2 SNEGSKA (reference sequence).

This clonotype was recorded many times. The V and J genes are TRBV7-8 and TRBJ1-5; D unclear. Germline CDR1 and CDR2: SGHVS and FQNEAQ. The CDR3 runs to 15 residues. Trimming pared 3 bases from V and 2 bases from J, leaving 11 bases between. CDR3 sequence: CASSFTVRGNQPQHF. The CDR3 DNA reads as TGTGCCAGCAGCTTCACTGTCCGGGGCAATCAGCCCCAGCATTTT.

The chain uses TRBV20-1 and TRBJ2-7; 9 bases map to TRBD2. The V gene end was trimmed by 0 bases and the J gene end by 2 bases; junction bases not matched to a gene: 8. The germline gives CDR1 DFQATT, CDR2 SNEGSKA (reference sequence). The CDR3 is 16 amino acids. The CDR3 reads CSARDLAGGRTYEQYF. The CDR3, as DNA: TGCAGTGCTAGAGATCTCGCGGGAGGGCGTACCTACGAGCAGTACTTC.

This sequence joins TRBV7-2 and TRBJ2-1; 9 bases line up with TRBD2. Unmatched junction bases numbered 7, after V lost 5 bases and J lost 2 bases. CDR1 and CDR2 from the germline V gene are SGHTA and FQGNSA. The CDR3 spans 16 residues. Here the CDR3 reads CASSRQGGGAYNEQFF. The CDR3, as DNA: TGTGCCAGCAGCCGACAGGGCGGGGGGGCCTACAATGAGCAGTTCTTC.

This clonotype was detected a few times. CDR3 residues: CAISENYRGVVDSNQPQHF. As DNA, the CDR3 is TGTGCCATCAGTGAGAATTACCGGGGGGTGGTCGATAGCAATCAGCCCCAGCATTTT. V is TRBV10-3 and J is TRBJ1-5; TRBD1 might be the D (5 bases). The V and J ends lost 2 bases and 0 bases respectively, with 20 bases between them. The CDR3 has 19 amino acids. The germline V gene encodes CDR1 ENHRY and CDR2 SYGVKD.

V gene TRBV10-3 combines with J gene TRBJ2-7; 9 bases fit TRBD2. V gave up 6 bases and J gave up 2 bases; unmatched junction bases: 17. Looked up from germline, CDR1 is ENHRY and CDR2 is SYGVKD. The length of the CDR3 is 18 residues. CDR3 sequence: CAIRVTGGRAGLPYEQYF. As DNA, the CDR3 is TGTGCCATCAGGGTGACTGGCGGGAGGGCCGGTCTTCCCTACGAGCAGTACTTC.

V gene TRBV29-1 combines with J gene TRBJ2-3, with a tentative D call TRBD2 (5 bases). This CDR3 is 13 amino acids long. In germline, CDR1 is SQVTM, CDR2 ANQGSEA. The ends were cut back, 6 bases at V and 2 bases at J, with 12 bases in the middle. DNA for the CDR3: TGCAGCGTCTCTGGGCGGGTCACAGATACGCAGTATTTT. Amino acids: CSVSGRVTDTQYF.

This clonotype was recorded once. The chain carries TRBV4-1 and TRBJ2-7, with 13 bases that match TRBD2. The CDR3 is 17 amino acids. CDR1 and CDR2 from the germline V gene are MGHRA and YSYEKL. Trimming cost V 3 bases and J 2 bases; bases outside gene matches: 7. CDR3 DNA sequence: TGCGCCAGCAGCCACGTGACTAGCGGGGGGCCCCCCTACGAGCAGTACTTC. As protein: CASSHVTSGGPPYEQYF.

This chain connects TRBV29-1 to TRBJ1-2, with 8 bases identical to TRBD1. The CDR3 consists of 15 residues. Per germline, CDR1 SQVTM and CDR2 ANQGSEA. V was clipped by 3 bases and J by 6 bases; unmatched bases: 12. Here the CDR3 reads CSVELSGGNPHGYTF. The DNA of the CDR3 is TGCAGCGTTGAGCTGTCAGGGGGCAACCCCCATGGCTACACCTTC. Using reference TRBV29-1 and TRBJ1-2 for the parts outside the CDR3, the full variable domain is SAVISQKPSRDICQRGTSLTIQCQVDSQVTMMFWYRQQPGQSLTLIATANQGSEATYESGFVIDKFPISRPNLTFSTLTVSNMSPEDSSIYLCSVELSGGNPHGYTFGSGTRLTVV.

This clonotype came up once. The rearrangement joins TRBV20-1 to TRBJ2-1; TRBD1 is a possible D gene (6 bases). The CDR3 runs 13 residues. Between the trimmed V and J ends, which lost 0 bases and 8 bases, there was a span of 11 bases. The germline gives CDR1 DFQATT, CDR2 SNEGSKA (reference sequence). This chain's CDR3 is CSARDSRGDEQFF. The CDR3, as DNA: TGCAGTGCTAGAGATTCCAGGGGCGATGAGCAGTTCTTC.

The chain uses TRBV7-8 and TRBJ1-1; 8 positions agree with TRBD1. Trimming at V came to 5 bases and at J to 2 bases, leaving 19 bases not matched to a gene. Germline V CDR1 and CDR2: SGHVS, FQNEAQ. The CDR3 runs to 19 residues. The CDR3 spells CASSPFTATRTGPNTEAFF. The CDR3 bases are TGTGCCAGCAGCCCCTTTACCGCCACCCGGACAGGGCCCAACACTGAAGCTTTCTTT.

The chain couples TRBV12-3 or TRBV12-4 to TRBJ2-3; no reliable D call. V lost 3 bases and J lost 6, with 10 bases in between. The CDR3 has 13 amino acids. This CDR3 reads CASSFADLDTQYF. As DNA, the CDR3 is TGTGCCAGCAGTTTTGCCGATTTGGATACGCAGTATTTT.

This clonotype was seen more than once but under ten times. The genes are TRBV13 and TRBJ2-5; the match to TRBD1 covers 8 bases. The closer fit of TRBJ2-7 to the DNA end suggests the J call may be wrong. Germline loops: CDR1 PRHDT, CDR2 FYEKMQ (reference sequence). The CDR3 sequence is 15 residues long. This CDR3 is CASSPPGQGGYEQYF. The CDR3 DNA reads as TGTGCCAGCAGCCCCCCCGGACAGGGAGGCTACGAGCAGTACTTC.

The chain recombines TRBV6-6 with TRBJ2-5; either TRBD1 or TRBD2 may supply D (5 bases each). Germline CDR1 is MNHNY and CDR2 is SVGAGI (reference sequence). The CDR3 contains 16 residues. The V and J ends lost 2 bases and 4 bases respectively, with 17 bases between them. The CDR3 is CASSYEQGRERETQYF. Written as DNA, the CDR3 is TGTGCCAGCAGTTACGAGCAGGGCCGGGAACGAGAGACCCAGTACTTC.

This chain connects TRBV10-3 to TRBJ2-5; weak D call: TRBD1 (6 bases). The V end lost 5 bases, the J end lost 3 bases, and 16 bases lay between the germline ends. This CDR3 is built from 15 residues. Germline V CDR1 and CDR2: ENHRY, SYGVKD. DNA for the CDR3: TGTGCCATCAGTCTACAGGGTTTCGGGGAAGAGACCCAGTACTTC. As protein: CAISLQGFGEETQYF.

This chain uses TRBV20-1 with TRBJ2-1; tentatively, D is TRBD1 (5 bases). The germline gives CDR1 DFQATT, CDR2 SNEGSKA (reference sequence). Trimming took off 3 bases at V and 9 bases at J, with 6 bases between the two ends. This CDR3 is built from 10 residues. CDR3 region: CSASRAEQFF. The CDR3 DNA reads as TGCAGTGCTAGCAGGGCTGAGCAGTTCTTC.

The V call is TRBV18, the J call TRBJ2-7; either TRBD1 or TRBD2 may supply D (5 bases each). Germline loops: CDR1 KGHSH, CDR2 LQKENI. V shed 1 base and J shed 0 bases, with 13 bases lying between them. The CDR3 runs to 16 residues. The CDR3 sequence: CASSPRDSGSSYEQYF. CDR3 coding DNA: TGTGCCAGCTCACCACGAGATTCAGGGAGCTCCTACGAGCAGTACTTC.

The chain carries TRBV5-1 and TRBJ2-7, with D possibly matching TRBD2 (7 bases). The CDR3 has 15 residues. The germline gives CDR1 SGHRS, CDR2 YFSETQ. Deletions cut 4 bases from V and 4 bases from J, with 18 bases between. The CDR3 spells CASSQKRDTSYEQYF. The CDR3 DNA is TGCGCCAGCAGCCAAAAGCGGGACACTTCATACGAGCAGTACTTC.

This clonotype was detected only once. The chain couples TRBV12-3 or TRBV12-4 to TRBJ2-7; 8 positions agree with TRBD1. The CDR3 is made up of 14 amino acids. Germline trimming cut 5 bases from V and 3 bases from J; bases unmatched to any gene: 6. CDR3 region: CASSPDRALYEQYF. The CDR3 region has the DNA TGTGCCAGCAGTCCGGACAGGGCCCTCTACGAGCAGTACTTC.

This clonotype has a handful of counts. The chain has TRBV12-3 or TRBV12-4 and TRBJ2-1, with D maybe TRBD1 (7 bases). Trimming took off 5 bases at V and 4 bases at J, with 24 bases between the two ends. The CDR3 totals 18 residues. The CDR3 sequence is CASSLPAGRGATYNEQFF. The DNA for the CDR3 is TGTGCCAGCAGTCTCCCTGCCGGCAGGGGGGCAACTTACAATGAGCAGTTCTTC.

The chain employs TRBV12-3 or TRBV12-4 and TRBJ1-2; possibly TRBD1 for D (5 bases). V was shortened by 5 bases and J by 11 bases, with 15 bases between the two germline ends. The CDR3 is made up of 12 amino acids. The CDR3: CASSPDVWGYTF. The DNA of the CDR3 is TGTGCCAGCAGTCCGGACGTCTGGGGGTACACCTTC.

V and J are TRBV30 and TRBJ2-7, with D hard to call. Germline lookup yields CDR1 GTSNPN and CDR2 SVGIG (reference sequence). The length of the CDR3 is 12 residues. Trimming left V 0 bases short and J 5 bases short, with 8 bases between. The CDR3 sequence is CAWSVHSNEQYF. In nucleotides, the CDR3 is TGTGCCTGGAGTGTACACTCAAACGAGCAGTACTTC.

Details on this clonotype: A read error may produce the germline difference seen at one junction end. The genes are TRBV2 and TRBJ2-3; 11 bases agree with TRBD2. This CDR3 is 15 amino acids long. The germline gives CDR1 SNHLY, CDR2 FYNNEI. DNA of the CDR3: TGTGCCAGCAGCTTAACTAGCGGGAGCAAAGATACGCAGTATTTT. This sequence encodes CASSLTSGSKDTQYF.